The clone carrying this T cell receptor beta chain was picked up a small number of times. Antigen unknown. Not a single patient had been given any form of treatment at any point before undergoing thyroid surgery. This entry is derived from a study of metastatic and nonmetastatic thyroid tumors. Background on the study: Repertoire data that came from the blood and tumor or nodule tissue of malignant and benign thyroid patients were compared. Study-level points and caveats: According to reports, the diversity of TCR beta was significantly higher in malignant thyroid tumors than in benign nodules, and this held in both blood and tumor samples.

Germline trimming cut 8 bases from V and 1 base from J; bases unmatched to any gene: 7. Per the germline V gene, CDR1 is KGHSH and CDR2 is LQKENI. The CDR3 contains 16 residues. Under the authors' procedure: The study's classifier, a distant-metastasis tool for papillary thyroid cancer, was built using CDR3 differences across clinicopathological groups. Via MiXCR, TCRdb re-called the PCR reads. It is TCRdb's table, rather than the study itself, that gives the V and J calls and clone size. The sample holds under 30,000 clones, 16% seen once. The J gene is TRBJ2-5, the V gene TRBV18, with 13 bases fitting TRBD2. The TCR comes from a male donor with papillary thyroid cancer or a benign thyroid nodule (not recorded which). Some clones in this sample may be carry-over from other donors' samples. The source material was blood. In nucleotides, the CDR3 is TGTGCCAGCCGTACTACTAGCGGGGGGGGCCAAGAGACCCAGTACTTC. Amino acids: CASRTTSGGGQETQYF.